Listed below are T cell receptor beta chains from one sample, sequenced in a study of OX40 agonist ivuxolimab in advanced cancers. The data were produced by immunoSEQ multiplex PCR, yet TCRdb's version contains in-frame clones alone and is incomplete. The repertoire holds about 80,000 clones, with about nine tenths as singletons. This material consisted of CD4+ or CD8+ T cells sorted from blood, taken in a trial of the OX40 agonist ivuxolimab. The receptors were sampled from an adult with an advanced solid tumor such as melanoma, head and neck, liver or kidney cancer. Each CDR3 is given with its conserved first and last residue. A D gene is named only where the DNA matches it firmly. Part of the rows lack a size; the others show once, few, many or a class for expanded clones.

J: TRBJ2-3; V: TRBV11-3; size: -; D: -; DNA: TGTGCCAGCAGCTCCTCCCCTGGGGTTGGCACAGATACGCAGTATTTT; CDR3: CASSSSPGVGTDTQYF
J: TRBJ2-3; V: TRBV19; size: -; D: TRBD2; DNA: TGTGCCAGTAGTGTTACTAGCGGGGTAACAGATACGCAGTATTTT; CDR3: CASSVTSGVTDTQYF
J: TRBJ2-1; V: TRBV25-1; size: -; D: -; DNA: TGTGCCAGCAGTGCCTCAACGGTCCACAATGAGCAGTTCTTC; CDR3: CASSASTVHNEQFF
J: TRBJ1-5; V: TRBV7-9; size: -; D: -; DNA: TGTGCCAGCAGCTTTGAGGGCCATAATCAGCCCCAGCATTTT; CDR3: CASSFEGHNQPQHF
J: TRBJ1-4; V: TRBV15; size: -; D: TRBD1; DNA: TGTGCCACCAGCCGAGACAGGGCTAATGAAAAACTGTTTTTT; CDR3: CATSRDRANEKLFF
J: TRBJ2-4; V: TRBV5-1; size: -; D: -; DNA: TGCGCCAGCAGCTCCCAGGGGGGATCGGAAAACATTCAGTACTTC; CDR3: CASSSQGGSENIQYF
J: TRBJ2-7; V: TRBV19; size: few; D: -; DNA: TGTGCCAGTAGTCTGGGCGGGACCTACGAGCAGTACTTC; CDR3: CASSLGGTYEQYF
J: TRBJ2-7; V: TRBV7-9; size: -; D: TRBD2; DNA: TGTGCCAGCAGCTTAACCGGGACTAGCGGGAGGGCCGGAGAGCAGTACTTC; CDR3: CASSLTGTSGRAGEQYF
J: TRBJ2-2; V: TRBV18; size: -; D: -; DNA: TGTGCCAGCTCACCTTTGGCCCAAAACACCGGGGAGCTGTTTTTT; CDR3: CASSPLAQNTGELFF
J: TRBJ1-1; V: TRBV30; size: few; D: -; DNA: TGTGCCTGGAGTGTAACAGGGAGGAACACTGAAGCTTTCTTT; CDR3: CAWSVTGRNTEAFF
J: TRBJ1-2; V: TRBV15; size: -; D: -; DNA: TGTGCCACCAGCAGAGTTTTCTTGTATGGCTACACCTTC; CDR3: CATSRVFLYGYTF
J: TRBJ2-7; V: TRBV11-3; size: -; D: TRBD2; DNA: TGTGCCAGCAGCCCGACTAGCGGGAGTGACGAGCAGTACTTC; CDR3: CASSPTSGSDEQYF
J: TRBJ1-3; V: TRBV27; size: -; D: -; DNA: TGTGCCAGCAGTCCTCTTGGGGGGAGCTCTGGAAACACCATATATTTT; CDR3: CASSPLGGSSGNTIYF
J: TRBJ2-3; V: TRBV5-6; size: -; D: TRBD2; DNA: TGTGCCAGCAGCTTGCTGGCGGGGGTGATCACAGATACGCAGTATTTT; CDR3: CASSLLAGVITDTQYF